Below are 28 T cell receptor beta chains sequenced from a single sample in a study of shared clonotypes between healthy human individuals. Assay used: immunoSEQ multiplex PCR; TCRdb lists only in-frame clones, some missing. The sample includes about 2 million clones, 85% to 95% seen only once; the top ten take less than 1.5%. Terminally differentiated effector memory CD45RA+ cells were left out of the naive CD8 fraction, which was CD45RO-negative and positively selected for CCR7. The sample was naive CD8+ T cells sorted from blood. Receptors originate from a man aged 18 to 30 in good health.

A single count supports this clone. The chain combines TRBV19 with TRBJ2-5, with unresolved D. The V end lost 2 bases, the J end lost 4 bases, and 11 bases lay between the germline ends. This CDR3 has 14 residues. Germline-derived CDR1 and CDR2 are LNHDA and SQIVND (reference sequence). CDR3: CASSINSWRETQYF. CDR3 sequence (DNA): TGTGCCAGTAGTATAAACTCCTGGCGAGAGACCCAGTACTTC.

The rearrangement links TRBV4-3 to TRBJ2-4; 9 bases match TRBD1. Germline V gene sequence: CDR1 LGHNA, CDR2 YSLEER. Losses at the gene ends were 4 bases for V and 8 bases for J; bases not matched to a gene: 6. The CDR3 has 14 amino acids. The CDR3 nucleotides are TGCGCCAGCAGCCCCGGGACAGGGAGTGACATTCAGTACTTC. Translating gives CASSPGTGSDIQYF.

V is TRBV21-1 and J is TRBJ2-5; the D call of TRBD2 is as the table states it, not checked on the DNA. TRBV21-1 is shown as a pseudogene. This CDR3 has 17 amino acids. The CDR3, as DNA: TGTGCCAGCAGCAATAGCAGCGGGAGGAAATTGGGAGAGACCCAGTACTTC. Its protein product is CASSNSSGRKLGETQYF.

V usage is TRBV19 and J usage is TRBJ1-2; TRBD1 aligns across 9 bases. The CDR3 length is 15 residues. Germline assignment: CDR1 LNHDA and CDR2 SQIVND (reference sequence). Trimming removed 8 bases from V and 7 bases from J; junction bases left unmatched: 14. The CDR3 region is CASYSFDRGVGGYTF. In nucleotides, the CDR3 is TGTGCCAGTTACAGTTTCGACAGGGGGGTAGGTGGCTACACCTTC.

To note about this clone: The sample carries other DNA sequences with the same CDR3. This chain uses TRBV27 with TRBJ2-7, with 10 bases that match TRBD2. V shed 6 bases and J 2 bases; nucleotides not matched to a gene: 4. This CDR3 comprises 14 residues. Germline-derived CDR1 and CDR2 are MNHEY and SMNVEV (reference sequence). In DNA, the CDR3 is TGTGCCAGCAGGTTAGCGGGGGGCACCTACGAGCAGTACTTC. This gives the protein CASRLAGGTYEQYF.

This chain joins TRBV19 and TRBJ2-7; tentative D call: TRBD1 (6 bases). The CDR3 covers 14 residues. From germline, CDR1 is LNHDA and CDR2 SQIVND (reference sequence). Between the trimmed V and J ends, which lost 5 bases and 6 bases, there was a span of 17 bases. DNA for the CDR3: TGTGCCAGTAGTGTGACAGGTATGGGTGGCGAGCAGTACTTC. Protein sequence: CASSVTGMGGEQYF.

The CDR3 coding sequence is TGTGCCAGCAGTTTATTACTTACTAGCGGCGCCACCGGGGAGCTGTTTTTT. It specifies CASSLLLTSGATGELFF. The chain joins TRBV27 to TRBJ2-2; 8 bases agree with TRBD2. Germline V gene data show CDR1 as MNHEY and CDR2 as SMNVEV (reference sequence). After removal of 1 base from V and 4 bases from J, the junction contained 8 bases not matched to a gene. There are 17 residues in the CDR3.

This clone was seen just once. Other DNA sequences of this sample code for an identical CDR3. The V and J genes are TRBV6-6 and TRBJ1-1; 8 bases agree with TRBD1. Germline-derived CDR1 and CDR2 are MNHNY and SVGAGI (reference sequence). The CDR3 has 14 amino acids. The junction had 7 bases not matched to a gene; V was cut back by 6 bases and J by 4 bases. The CDR3 DNA is TGTGCCAGCAGCCTGGACAGGGCGGGCACTGAAGCTTTCTTT. It specifies CASSLDRAGTEAFF.

About this clone itself: This same CDR3 is encoded by further DNA sequences in the sample. This chain connects TRBV2 to TRBJ1-1, with no clear D. V was clipped by 4 bases and J by 4 bases, with 4 bases between them. In germline, CDR1 is SNHLY, CDR2 FYNNEI. The CDR3 has 11 amino acids. CDR3 protein: CASSVGTEAFF. DNA for the CDR3: TGTGCCAGCAGTGTCGGCACTGAAGCTTTCTTT.

The rearrangement joins TRBV9 to TRBJ2-1; perhaps TRBD2 as D (6 bases). The ends were cut back, 0 bases at V and 13 bases at J, with 17 bases in the middle. The CDR3 is made up of 14 amino acids. The germline V gene encodes CDR1 SGDLS and CDR2 YYNGEE. The CDR3 bases are TGTGCCAGCAGCGTAGAAGGTTGGAGGGAAGGACAGTTCTTC. It translates to CASSVEGWREGQFF.

A word on this clone: An end of the junction does not agree with germline; a read error may underlie this. The CDR3 coding sequence is TGTGCCAGTAGTTACCACTACGAGCAGTACTTC. Translating it yields CASSYHYEQYF. This chain links TRBV28 with TRBJ2-7; no reliable D call. There are 11 residues in the CDR3. The germline gives CDR1 MDHEN, CDR2 SYDVKM.

The chain couples TRBV5-1 to TRBJ2-3; a weak D match, TRBD2 (6 bases). Trimming took 2 bases from V and 4 from J, leaving 8 bases between them. Germline assignment: CDR1 SGHRS and CDR2 YFSETQ. The CDR3 runs 13 residues. The CDR3 DNA reads as TGCGCCAGCAGCTTTCGCGGGGCAGATACGCAGTATTTT. This codes for CASSFRGADTQYF.

The V call is TRBV4-3, the J call TRBJ1-2; 9 bases line up with TRBD1. V shed 1 base and J 2 bases; nucleotides not matched to a gene: 11. The CDR3 loop spans 18 amino acids. Looked up from germline, CDR1 is LGHNA and CDR2 is YSLEER. CDR3 protein: CASSQGTGVLGLNYGYTF. The CDR3, as DNA: TGCGCCAGCAGCCAAGGGACAGGGGTTTTAGGCTTGAACTATGGCTACACCTTC.

CDR3 residues: CASTAGQGGITGELFF. For the CDR3, the DNA is TGCGCCAGCACAGCCGGACAGGGTGGGATCACCGGGGAGCTGTTTTTT. This sequence joins TRBV10-2 and TRBJ2-2, with 8 bases matching TRBD1. Germline trimming cut 7 bases from V and 4 bases from J; bases unmatched to any gene: 11. Germline V lookup: CDR1 WSHSY, CDR2 SAAADI. CDR3 size: 16 residues.

The V and J genes are TRBV2 and TRBJ2-1; 9 bases match TRBD2. With V trimmed by 11 bases and J by 4 bases, 6 bases remained unmatched. CDR1 is SNHLY and CDR2 is FYNNEI in the germline V gene. This CDR3 spans 13 amino acids. The CDR3 coding sequence is TGTGCCGTAGCAGCGGGAGGTTACAATGAGCAGTTCTTC. Protein sequence: CAVAAGGYNEQFF.

This clone showed up just once. This chain joins TRBV19 and TRBJ2-7; D ambiguous. Germline assignment: CDR1 LNHDA and CDR2 SQIVND (reference sequence). The CDR3 loop spans 15 amino acids. Deletions cut 4 bases from V and 0 bases from J, with 13 bases between. DNA of the CDR3: TGTGCCAGTAGTACCGGATGGGGAATCTCCTACGAGCAGTACTTC. Its protein is CASSTGWGISYEQYF.

Points on this clone: Other DNA sequences in this sample translate to the same CDR3. The J gene is TRBJ2-7, the V gene TRBV2; D is perhaps TRBD1 or TRBD2 (5 bases each). There are 13 residues in the CDR3. V was clipped by 1 base and J by 1 base, with 5 bases between them. CDR1 is SNHLY, CDR2 FYNNEI, per germline. The CDR3 here is CASSEGGSYEQYF. In nucleotides, the CDR3 is TGTGCCAGCAGTGAAGGGGGGTCCTACGAGCAGTACTTC.

A few counts support this clone. This CDR3 is also generated by other DNA sequences in the sample. The chain couples TRBV7-9 to TRBJ2-7, with D hard to call. V shed 3 bases and J shed 2 bases, with 8 bases lying between them. The germline gives CDR1 SEHNR, CDR2 FQNEAQ (reference sequence). The CDR3 loop spans 13 amino acids. CDR3 region: CASSFGGTYEQYF. CDR3 bases: TGTGCCAGCAGCTTCGGCGGAACCTACGAGCAGTACTTC.

This sequence joins TRBV4-1 and TRBJ2-1, with TRBD1 matching over 7 bases. This CDR3 has 15 residues. Germline V CDR1 and CDR2: MGHRA, YSYEKL. Trimming at V came to 1 base and at J to 4 bases, leaving 4 bases not matched to a gene. CDR3 sequence: CASSQVPGQYNEQFF. The CDR3 nucleotides read TGCGCCAGCAGCCAAGTCCCGGGACAGTACAATGAGCAGTTCTTC.

The rearrangement links TRBV29-1 to TRBJ2-7, with TRBD2 as a possible D gene (6 bases). The V gene lost 0 bases and the J gene lost 3 bases, with 15 bases spanning the gap. Germline values: CDR1 SQVTM, CDR2 ANQGSEA. The CDR3 is made up of 15 amino acids. CDR3 sequence (DNA): TGCAGCGTTGAAGAACGGGGGAAGGGTGACTACGAGCAGTACTTC. It specifies CSVEERGKGDYEQYF.

The rearrangement uses TRBV29-1 and TRBJ2-7; 7 bases align to TRBD2. Germline V CDR1 and CDR2: SQVTM, ANQGSEA. V lost 3 bases and J lost 1; bases outside the gene matches: 12. This CDR3 region has 16 residues. CDR3 amino acids: CSVEGGKRQESYEQYF. The CDR3 bases are TGCAGCGTTGAGGGAGGGAAGCGGCAGGAATCCTACGAGCAGTACTTC.

The J gene is TRBJ1-4, the V gene TRBV19, with D possibly TRBD1 on 5 matching bases. Trimming shortened V by 0 bases and J by 8 bases, and 10 bases separated the two germline ends. CDR3 length: 14 amino acids. Looked up from germline, CDR1 is LNHDA and CDR2 is SQIVND (reference sequence). In DNA, the CDR3 is TGTGCCAGTAGTATAGATCAGGGTGGCGAAAAACTGTTTTTT. Translating gives CASSIDQGGEKLFF. The variable domain in full, with the rest retrieved from reference TRBV19 and TRBJ1-4, is DGGITQSPKYLFRKEGQNVTLSCEQNLNHDAMYWYRQDPGQGLRLIYYSQIVNDFQKGDIAEGYSVSREKKESFPLTVTSAQKNPTAFYLCASSIDQGGEKLFFGSGTQLSVL.

On this clone: Other nucleotide sequences from this sample produce the same CDR3. J is TRBJ2-7 and V is TRBV7-8, with D perhaps matching TRBD2 (7 bases). The CDR3 runs to 13 residues. Germline V lookup: CDR1 SGHVS, CDR2 FQNEAQ. Trimming removed 2 bases at V and 3 bases at J, with 8 bases between. The CDR3 loop reads CASSLRGGYEQYF. The CDR3 bases are TGTGCCAGCAGCTTAAGGGGGGGCTACGAGCAGTACTTC.

This clone showed up just once. One end of the junction varies from germline; a read error may be responsible. The chain recombines TRBV27 with TRBJ2-7, with D maybe TRBD2 (5 bases). The CDR3 length is 13 residues. Germline V gene data show CDR1 as MNHEY and CDR2 as SMNVEV (reference sequence). The CDR3 protein is CATSLGSSYEQYF. CDR3 sequence (DNA): TGTGCCACCAGTTTGGGGAGCTCCTACGAGCAGTACTTC.

The sample holds a few counts of this clone. The rearrangement links TRBV4-1 to TRBJ1-6; D ambiguous. This CDR3 comprises 18 residues. The V gene's germline CDR1 is MGHRA and CDR2 YSYEKL. V lost 3 bases and J lost 11, with 26 bases in between. The CDR3 coding sequence is TGCGCCAGCAGCCAGGATCCCGGAGAGGTCCGTACCTCGACACCCCTCCACTTT. Translating it yields CASSQDPGEVRTSTPLHF.

This clone was seen just once. The chain employs TRBV4-3 and TRBJ2-7; D may correspond to TRBD1 or TRBD2 (5 bases each). CDR3 length: 14 amino acids. With 0 bases removed from V and 3 bases from J, the gap between germline ends came to 9 bases. CDR1 LGHNA and CDR2 YSLEER come from the germline V gene. The CDR3 nucleotides are TGCGCCAGCAGCCAAGAATGGGGGATCTACGAGCAGTACTTC. Translated, it gives CASSQEWGIYEQYF.

The J gene is TRBJ2-7, the V gene TRBV13; perhaps TRBD2 as D (5 bases). The germline V gene encodes CDR1 PRHDT and CDR2 FYEKMQ (reference sequence). The CDR3 is 14 residues long. The V and J ends lost 5 bases and 1 base respectively, with 12 bases between them. The CDR3 region has the DNA TGTGCCAGCAGCGCGACCGGGAAGTCCTACGAGCAGTACTTC. Its translation is CASSATGKSYEQYF.

The chain carries TRBV5-4 and TRBJ2-1, with 9 positions matching TRBD2. Germline V gene sequence: CDR1 SGHNT, CDR2 YYREEE (reference sequence). This CDR3 comprises 15 residues. The ends lost 4 bases at V and 6 bases at J; junction bases unmatched: 8. The CDR3 DNA follows: TGTGCCAGCAGCGATATAGCGGGAGACGGCAATGAGCAGTTCTTC. Translated, it gives CASSDIAGDGNEQFF.